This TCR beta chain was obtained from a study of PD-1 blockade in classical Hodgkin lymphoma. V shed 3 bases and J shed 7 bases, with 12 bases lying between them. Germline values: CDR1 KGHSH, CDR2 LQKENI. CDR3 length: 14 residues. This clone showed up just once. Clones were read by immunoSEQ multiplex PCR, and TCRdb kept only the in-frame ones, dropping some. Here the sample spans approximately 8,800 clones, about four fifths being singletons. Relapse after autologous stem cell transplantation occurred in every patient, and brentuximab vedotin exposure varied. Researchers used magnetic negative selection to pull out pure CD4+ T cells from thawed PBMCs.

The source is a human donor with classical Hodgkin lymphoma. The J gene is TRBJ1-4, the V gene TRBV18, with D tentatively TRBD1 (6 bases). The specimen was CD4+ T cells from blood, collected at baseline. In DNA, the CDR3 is TGTGCCAGCTCACCCGAGGGGACATCTGAAAAACTGTTTTTT. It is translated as CASSPEGTSEKLFF. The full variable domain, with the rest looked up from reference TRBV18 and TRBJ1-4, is NAGVMQNPRHLVRRRGQEARLRCSPMKGHSHVYWYRQLPEEGLKFMVYLQKENIIDESGMPKERFSAEFPKEGPSILRIQQVVRGDSAAYFCASSPEGTSEKLFFGSGTQLSVL.